The rows below give T cell receptor beta chains drawn from one sample of a study of blood T cell repertoires in COVID-19. TCRdb's copy holds only in-frame clones and misses some; the assay was immunoSEQ multiplex PCR. The sample consists of 9,500 to 13,000 clones, roughly 88% of them appearing once. Specimen: peripheral blood. All receptors come from a human donor in a cohort sampled during active COVID-19. Each CDR3 is given with its conserved first and last residue. The D gene is left open where the match is weak. The listing skips clone size in some rows; elsewhere it reads once, few, many or a size class.

clone_size d_call j_call v_call cdr3_nt cdr3_aa
NA NA TRBJ1-5 TRBV7-6 TGTGCCAGCAGCTTAGAACGGGGCAATCAGCCCCAGCATTTT CASSLERGNQPQHF
once TRBD2 TRBJ2-5 TRBV9 TGTGCCGGTCCGGGAGGGGGACTAGCGCCTATCCAAGAGACCCAGTACTTC CAGPGGGLAPIQETQYF
NA NA TRBJ1-1 TRBV7-9 TGTGCCAGCAGCTTAGGTACAGGGCCGAACACTGAAGCTTTCTTT CASSLGTGPNTEAFF
once TRBD2 TRBJ2-7 TRBV4-1 TGCGCCAGCAGCCAGGTTCTAGCGGGTCAGAGCTCCTACGAGCAGTACTTC CASSQVLAGQSSYEQYF
NA NA TRBJ2-7 TRBV10-3 TGTGCCATCACCCCGACTGGGGGCCACGAGCAGTACTTC CAITPTGGHEQYF
NA NA TRBJ2-3 TRBV6-4 TGTGCCAGCTCGGTCGGGGGTCCAACAGATACGCAGTATTTT CASSVGGPTDTQYF
NA NA TRBJ1-4 TRBV30 TGTGCCTGGAGTGACACGCAGGGGTCGAATGAAAAACTGTTTTTT CAWSDTQGSNEKLFF
NA NA TRBJ2-7 TRBV6-6 TGTGCCAGCAGTTACAGAGCCCCCCACTTGCGCGAGCAGTACTTC CASSYRAPHLREQYF
few NA TRBJ2-7 TRBV19 TGTGCCAGTAGTCCGACAGGAGTAACCTACGAGCAGTACTTC CASSPTGVTYEQYF
NA NA TRBJ2-7 TRBV19 TGTGCCAGTAGTACGGGGTCCTACGAGCAGTACTTC CASSTGSYEQYF
NA TRBD1 TRBJ2-2 TRBV10-3 TGTGCCATCAGCCGGGACAGGGTTCCTGGCGGGGAGCTGTTTTTT CAISRDRVPGGELFF
NA NA TRBJ1-1 TRBV9 TGTGCCAGCAGCACGAGACCCGAGCGGGGCTCGAACACTGAAGCTTTCTTT CASSTRPERGSNTEAFF
once NA TRBJ1-3 TRBV2 TGTGCCAGCAGTGAAGGAACAGGATGGGGAAACACCATATATTTT CASSEGTGWGNTIYF
once NA TRBJ1-1 TRBV12-5 TGTGCTAGTGGCTTCTCCGGTGGAGGGGCTTTCTTT CASGFSGGGAFF
NA TRBD2 TRBJ2-1 TRBV25-1 TGTGCCAGCAGTAGGGCTCGGGGGGCCTACAATGAGCAGTTCTTC CASSRARGAYNEQFF
once NA TRBJ1-2 TRBV10-3 TGTGCCATCAGTGAGTCGGAGGGAGACTATGGCTACACCTTC CAISESEGDYGYTF
NA TRBD1 TRBJ1-6 TRBV7-3 TGTGCCAGCAGCTCGGGACAGCTAAATTCACCCCTCCACTTT CASSSGQLNSPLHF
NA NA TRBJ1-5 TRBV18 TGTGCCAGCTCACCACGAAGGGGCCCCAATCAGCCCCAGCATTTT CASSPRRGPNQPQHF
few NA TRBJ1-3 TRBV19 TGTGCCAGTAGTACGGGGATCGCTGGAAACACCATATATTTT CASSTGIAGNTIYF
NA NA TRBJ1-1 TRBV15 TGTGCCACCAGCAGGGCCCGCTTGAACACTGAAGCTTTCTTT CATSRARLNTEAFF
NA TRBD2 TRBJ2-3 TRBV10-3 TGTGCCATCAGTGACCGGAGCGGGGGGGCAGATACGCAGTATTTT CAISDRSGGADTQYF
NA NA TRBJ1-2 TRBV4-1 TGCGCCAGCAGCCAAGGATTGCTTGAGCGTGGCTACACCTTC CASSQGLLERGYTF
once TRBD1 TRBJ2-5 TRBV9 TGTGCCAGCAGCGGGGGACAGGGGGGAGAGACCCAGTACTTC CASSGGQGGETQYF
NA TRBD1 TRBJ2-1 TRBV30 TGTGCCTGGAGGGCGGACAGGGTGAATGAGCAGTTCTTC CAWRADRVNEQFF
NA TRBD2 TRBJ2-3 TRBV4-3 TGCGCCAGCAGCAGACTAGCGGGGAGCACAGATACGCAGTATTTT CASSRLAGSTDTQYF
once NA TRBJ1-5 TRBV6-1 TGTGCCAGCAGTGAAGGACAGTTTAGCAATCAGCCCCAGCATTTT CASSEGQFSNQPQHF
NA NA TRBJ1-4 TRBV24-1 TGTGCCACCAGTGATTTTTTGTCCCCGGGACGGAGGGAATGGCGTGAAAAACTGTTTTTT CATSDFLSPGRREWREKLFF
once TRBD1 TRBJ2-7 TRBV5-1 TGCGCCAGCAGGATGGGACAGGGGGTGACGGGCGAGCAGTACTTC CASRMGQGVTGEQYF
NA NA TRBJ2-7 TRBV7-9 TGTGCCAGCAGCTTAGTAATGTATCAACCCAACTCGTCCGCCTACGAGCAGTACTTC CASSLVMYQPNSSAYEQYF
few NA TRBJ2-7 TRBV7-2 TGTGCCAGCAGCTTAGGGCTTCATTCTCGTTGGCAGTACTTC CASSLGLHSRWQYF
NA NA TRBJ2-3 TRBV4-3 TGCGCCAGCAGCCACCCGGACATGGTTGGGAGCACAGATACGCAGTATTTT CASSHPDMVGSTDTQYF
NA NA TRBJ2-7 TRBV6-1 TGTGCCAGCAGTGAATCTTCAGGGGGGCCCTCCGAGCAGTACTTC CASSESSGGPSEQYF
few NA TRBJ1-3 TRBV6-1 TGTGCCAGCAGTGAAATGAGGTTCTCTGGAAACACCATATATTTT CASSEMRFSGNTIYF
few TRBD1 TRBJ1-6 TRBV11-2 TGTGCCAGCAGCCGCGTAAAGGGACAGGGGTATTCACCCCTCCACTTT CASSRVKGQGYSPLHF
NA TRBD1 TRBJ2-7 TRBV11-2 TGTGCCAGCAGCCCCGCTGGTCAGGGGGCCCGCTACGAGCAGTACTTC CASSPAGQGARYEQYF
large TRBD1 TRBJ1-3 TRBV4-2 TGTGCCAGCAGCCAAGATAGGAGCAGGGGGGTAAACACCATATATTTT CASSQDRSRGVNTIYF
NA NA TRBJ1-2 TRBV7-9 TGTGCCAGCAGCTTAGTGGAGGGGTTGGGTGGCTACACCTTC CASSLVEGLGGYTF
NA NA TRBJ2-2 TRBV7-6 TGTGCCAGCAGCTTACATCCGGTGGGGAGTGTGACCGGGGAGCTGTTTTTT CASSLHPVGSVTGELFF
NA NA TRBJ2-7 TRBV7-9 TGTGCCAGCAACAACCTCAGCGTCTACGAGCAGTACTTC CASNNLSVYEQYF
NA NA TRBJ1-2 TRBV19 TGTGCCAGTACGCGGCTCCCTTACTATGGCTACACCTTC CASTRLPYYGYTF
NA TRBD1 TRBJ1-2 TRBV18 TGTGCCAGCTCACCCAGCGAGGGGGCAGACTATGGCTACACCTTC CASSPSEGADYGYTF
NA NA TRBJ1-6 TRBV7-8 TGTGCCAGCAGCTTAGGCGGGAATGGGAATTCACCCCTCCACTTT CASSLGGNGNSPLHF
NA TRBD1 TRBJ1-2 TRBV10-3 TGTGCCATCAGTATGGACAGGGATGGCTACACCTTC CAISMDRDGYTF
once NA TRBJ2-5 TRBV5-1 TGCGCCAGCAGCTATTTCGGGACTGAGCAAGAGACCCAGTACTTC CASSYFGTEQETQYF
NA NA TRBJ2-3 TRBV7-8 TGTGCCAGCAGCTTTATCCGGGACACCCGCACAGATACGCAGTATTTT CASSFIRDTRTDTQYF
NA NA TRBJ1-1 TRBV15 TGTGCCACCAGCAGAGACTCCGGCAGGGTGAACACTGAAGCTTTCTTT CATSRDSGRVNTEAFF
NA TRBD1 TRBJ1-2 TRBV27 TGTGCCAGCAGTCCCCGACAGGGCACCCCCTATGGCTACACCTTC CASSPRQGTPYGYTF
NA NA TRBJ1-2 TRBV18 TGTGCCAGCTCACCTTCCGGGACACTTTATGGCTACACCTTC CASSPSGTLYGYTF